Presented here are 13 T cell receptor beta chains from one specimen sequenced in a study of siplizumab effects on memory and regulatory T cells. The repertoire was sequenced with immunoSEQ multiplex PCR; TCRdb's copy has only in-frame clones and lacks some. The repertoire consists of about 82,000 clones, with approximately 86% occurring once and the leading ten covering approximately 1.5%. The sequencing input was Tregs sorted from blood. The receptor set was obtained from a human donor in good health.

The chain recombines TRBV7-9 with TRBJ2-3; TRBD2 aligns across 11 bases. This CDR3 region has 14 residues. The junction had 8 bases not matched to a gene; V was cut back by 5 bases and J by 10 bases. The V gene's germline CDR1 is SEHNR and CDR2 FQNEAQ (reference sequence). CDR3 in amino acids: CASSPLAGASSQYF. DNA for the CDR3: TGTGCCAGCAGCCCACTAGCGGGAGCCTCCTCGCAGTATTTT.

J is TRBJ2-1 and V is TRBV10-3; D is unresolved. The CDR3 is made up of 16 amino acids. V was clipped by 4 bases and J by 7 bases, with 20 bases between them. Germline CDR1 ENHRY, CDR2 SYGVKD. CDR3 sequence: CAISAGWTNYGNEQFF. CDR3 in DNA: TGTGCCATCAGTGCCGGGTGGACCAATTATGGGAATGAGCAGTTCTTC.

This chain joins TRBV5-1 and TRBJ2-5, with D unresolved. Trimming cost V 0 bases and J 4 bases, with 10 bases left between them. Germline V gives CDR1 SGHRS, CDR2 YFSETQ. This CDR3 has 14 amino acids. CDR3 sequence: CASSLEGFLETQYF. The DNA of the CDR3 is TGCGCCAGCAGCTTGGAAGGGTTTTTAGAGACCCAGTACTTC.

The V call is TRBV11-3, the J call TRBJ1-1; weak D call: TRBD1 (6 bases). There are 14 residues in the CDR3. Looked up from germline, CDR1 is SGHNT and CDR2 is YENEEA. The germline V and J ends were trimmed by 2 bases and 6 bases, with 13 bases remaining between them. CDR3 in amino acids: CASSLYAGAPEAFF. CDR3 sequence (DNA): TGTGCCAGCAGCTTATATGCAGGGGCACCTGAAGCTTTCTTT.

CDR3 residues: CASSLDGTPGRIAFF. The CDR3 region has the DNA TGTGCCAGCTCACTTGACGGGACACCCGGACGGATAGCTTTCTTT. The rearrangement links TRBV18 to TRBJ1-1, with a tentative D call TRBD1 (6 bases). Trimming left V 4 bases short and J 10 bases short, with 22 bases between. The CDR3 is 15 residues long. CDR1 and CDR2 (germline): KGHSH, LQKENI.

The rearrangement uses TRBV18 and TRBJ1-1; D remains unclear. Looked up from germline, CDR1 is KGHSH and CDR2 is LQKENI. V lost 6 bases, J lost 6 bases, and 8 bases lay in between. This CDR3 comprises 11 residues. CDR3 coding DNA: TGTGCCAGCTCGTCAGTGTCTGAAGCTTTCTTT. Residues: CASSSVSEAFF.

J is TRBJ2-2 and V is TRBV2, with TRBD1 matching 11 bases. Germline CDR1 is SNHLY and CDR2 is FYNNEI. V lost 6 bases to trimming and J lost 5 bases; unmatched junction nucleotides: 2. CDR3 size: 14 residues. CDR3 protein: CASRGTGGTGELFF. CDR3 DNA sequence: TGTGCCAGCAGAGGGACAGGGGGAACCGGGGAGCTGTTTTTT.

The chain links TRBV18 to TRBJ2-1; D is uncertain. The germline V and J ends were trimmed by 0 bases and 7 bases, with 7 bases remaining between them. Germline lookup yields CDR1 KGHSH and CDR2 LQKENI. The CDR3 totals 13 residues. The CDR3 coding sequence is TGTGCCAGCTCACCACCTATGGGAAATGAGCAGTTCTTC. Translating it yields CASSPPMGNEQFF.

The gene calls are TRBV7-2 and TRBJ2-7; TRBD2 matches at 11 bases. The CDR3 consists of 13 residues. The V gene end was trimmed by 5 bases and the J gene end by 10 bases; junction bases not matched to a gene: 7. Germline values: CDR1 SGHTA, CDR2 FQGNSA. CDR3 in DNA: TGTGCCAGCAGCAACGGACTAGCGGGTCCTCAGTACTTC. Protein product: CASSNGLAGPQYF.

The chain joins TRBV6-5 to TRBJ1-3, with a tentative D call TRBD1 (5 bases). There are 13 residues in the CDR3. The germline CDR1 and CDR2 sequences are MNHEY and SVGAGI. V lost 5 bases to trimming and J lost 9 bases, with 14 bases between them. CDR3 coding DNA: TGTGCCAGCAGTCAACACCAAGGGGTCACCATATATTTT. It translates to CASSQHQGVTIYF.

The chain couples TRBV5-1 to TRBJ2-3; no clear D. V shed 4 bases and J shed 4 bases, with 13 bases lying between them. This CDR3 is built from 14 residues. The germline CDR1 and CDR2 sequences are SGHRS and YFSETQ. CDR3 in amino acids: CASSLWTESDTQYF. The CDR3 bases are TGCGCCAGCAGCCTATGGACCGAATCAGATACGCAGTATTTT.

The rearrangement joins TRBV27 to TRBJ2-1, with a tentative D call TRBD1 (6 bases). This CDR3 spans 12 amino acids. The germline CDR1 and CDR2 sequences are MNHEY and SMNVEV (reference sequence). V was shortened by 5 bases and J by 8 bases, with 10 bases between the two germline ends. In DNA form, the CDR3 reads TGTGCCAGCAGTCTGACAGGATATGAGCAGTTCTTC. As protein: CASSLTGYEQFF.

The chain couples TRBV2 to TRBJ1-2; D uncertain. This CDR3 has 14 amino acids. V dropped 0 bases and J dropped 4 bases, with 9 bases sitting between them. Germline V gene data show CDR1 as SNHLY and CDR2 as FYNNEI. The CDR3 region is CASSEAEGPYGYTF. The CDR3 DNA is TGTGCCAGCAGTGAAGCCGAAGGTCCCTATGGCTACACCTTC.